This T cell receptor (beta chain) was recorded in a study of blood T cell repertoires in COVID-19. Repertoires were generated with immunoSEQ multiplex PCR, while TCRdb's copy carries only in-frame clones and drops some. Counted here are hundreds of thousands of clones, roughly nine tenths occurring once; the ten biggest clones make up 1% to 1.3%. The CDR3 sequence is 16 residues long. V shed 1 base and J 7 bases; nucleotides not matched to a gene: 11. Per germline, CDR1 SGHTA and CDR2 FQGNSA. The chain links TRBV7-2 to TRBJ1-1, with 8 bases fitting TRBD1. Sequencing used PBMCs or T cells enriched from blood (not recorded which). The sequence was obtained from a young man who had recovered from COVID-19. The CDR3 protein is CASSLETWDRKIEAFF. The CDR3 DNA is TGTGCCAGCAGCTTAGAGACCTGGGACAGGAAGATTGAAGCTTTCTTT.